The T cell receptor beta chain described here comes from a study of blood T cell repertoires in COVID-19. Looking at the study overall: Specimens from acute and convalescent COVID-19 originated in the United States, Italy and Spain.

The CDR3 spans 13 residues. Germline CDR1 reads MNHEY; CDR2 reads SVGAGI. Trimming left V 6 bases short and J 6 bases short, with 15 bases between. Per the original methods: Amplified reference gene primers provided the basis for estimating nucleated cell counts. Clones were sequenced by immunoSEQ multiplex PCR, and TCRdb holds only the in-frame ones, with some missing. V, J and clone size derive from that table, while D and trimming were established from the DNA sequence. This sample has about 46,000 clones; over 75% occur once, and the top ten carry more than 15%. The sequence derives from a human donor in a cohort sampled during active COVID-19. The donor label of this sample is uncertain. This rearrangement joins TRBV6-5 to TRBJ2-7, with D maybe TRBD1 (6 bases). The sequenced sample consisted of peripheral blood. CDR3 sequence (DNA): TGTGCCAGCAGCTCCCACAGGGTCGGCGAGCAGTACTTC. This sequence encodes CASSSHRVGEQYF.